The T cell receptor (beta chain) under discussion was sequenced for a study of blood T cell repertoires in COVID-19. About the study: Both acute and convalescent COVID-19 samples were obtained from the United States, Italy and Spain. T cells, B-cell-depleted T cells, or PBMCs supplied cDNA or gDNA.

Authors' methods: Cell counts per sample came from amplifying reference gene primers. Clones were sequenced by immunoSEQ multiplex PCR, and TCRdb holds only the in-frame ones, with some missing. The DNA was the basis for D and trimming; V, J and clone size are from that table. Of around 80,000 clones listed, about 70% were seen once; the top ten hold roughly 5.6%. Germline-derived CDR1 and CDR2 are MDHEN and SYDVKM. V lost 6 bases to trimming and J lost 1 base, with 6 bases between them. The CDR3 runs 13 residues. This chain joins TRBV28 and TRBJ2-2; the D is unclear. Sequencing was done on a sample of peripheral blood. This sequence originates from a man aged 50 or older with active or convalescent COVID-19. This CDR3 reads CASSSGNTGELFF. The CDR3 DNA reads TGTGCCAGCAGCTCGGGGAACACCGGGGAGCTGTTTTTT.